This T cell receptor (beta chain) was identified in a study of control samples from healthy donors and cancer patients. V shed 6 bases and J shed 7 bases, with 18 bases lying between them. Germline V gene lookup returns CDR1 MNHEY and CDR2 SVGAGI. This CDR3 contains 14 residues. Libraries were prepared by immunoSEQ multiplex PCR; TCRdb keeps only in-frame clonotypes and omits some of them. The top ten hold approximately 5.7% of the sample, which has around 76,000 clones, roughly 94% seen once. This clonotype was sampled from a woman between 40 and 55 years old in good health. The V gene is TRBV6-5, the J gene TRBJ2-5; D gene unclear. The sample comprised blood. CDR3 bases: TGTGCCAGCAGGCCGAGGCCCTACTTCGGGACCCAGTACTTC. Translation gives CASRPRPYFGTQYF.